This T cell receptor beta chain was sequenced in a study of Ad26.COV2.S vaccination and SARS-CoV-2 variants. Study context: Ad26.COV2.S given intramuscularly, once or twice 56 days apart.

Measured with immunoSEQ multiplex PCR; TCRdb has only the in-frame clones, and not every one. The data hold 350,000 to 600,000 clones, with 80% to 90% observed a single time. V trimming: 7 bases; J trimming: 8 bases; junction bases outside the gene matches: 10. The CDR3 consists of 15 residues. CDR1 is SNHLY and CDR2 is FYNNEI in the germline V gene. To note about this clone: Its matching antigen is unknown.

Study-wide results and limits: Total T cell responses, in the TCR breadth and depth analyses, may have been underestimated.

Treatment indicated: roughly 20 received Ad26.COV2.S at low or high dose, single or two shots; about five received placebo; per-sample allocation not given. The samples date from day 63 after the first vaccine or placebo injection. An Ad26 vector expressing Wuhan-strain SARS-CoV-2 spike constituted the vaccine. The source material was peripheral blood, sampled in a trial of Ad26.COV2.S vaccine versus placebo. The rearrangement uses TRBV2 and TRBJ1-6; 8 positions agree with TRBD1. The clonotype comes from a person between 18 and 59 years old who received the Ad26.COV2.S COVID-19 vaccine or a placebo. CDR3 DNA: TGTGCCAGCACCCGCCTCGGACAGGGAGATTCACCCCTCCACTTT. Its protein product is CASTRLGQGDSPLHF.